This paragraph covers one T cell receptor beta chain sequence. The antigen is unknown. Generated by immunoSEQ multiplex PCR, the TCRdb table keeps only in-frame clones and is missing some. In the table there are some 60,000 clones, more than 70% of which are singletons. The data originate from a study of PD-L1 blockade in urothelial cancer. General observations from the study: Durable benefit accompanied greater 3-week expansion of tumor-associated blood clones.

Germline V gives CDR1 SQVTM, CDR2 ANQGSEA. The CDR3 runs 11 residues. V was clipped by 7 bases and J by 4 bases, with 10 bases between them. The clonotype originates from a middle-aged man with urothelial cancer. The chain carries TRBV29-1 and TRBJ1-1, with D uncertain. The sample consisted of PBMCs, taken around atezolizumab (anti-PD-L1) treatment. CDR3 loop: CSATRVTEAFF. The CDR3 coding sequence is TGCAGCGCAACACGGGTCACTGAAGCTTTCTTT.